The 11 T cell receptor beta chains presented below share a single source sample, sequenced in a study of T cells in tuberculosis. Sequenced by immunoSEQ multiplex PCR; TCRdb stores in-frame clones only, minus some. The sample contains under 40,000 clones, 86% of which appear only once. Time point of the sample: new active TB diagnosis, blood taken before or within 7 days of starting treatment. Sequencing used PBMCs, obtained at tuberculosis diagnosis. The receptors were sampled from an adult with tuberculosis.

The chain is built from TRBV5-1 and TRBJ1-4; D is ambiguous. Germline CDR1 SGHRS, CDR2 YFSETQ. This CDR3 is 15 amino acids long. The V end lost 4 bases, the J end lost 3 bases, and 13 bases lay between the germline ends. The DNA for the CDR3 is TGCGCCAGCAGCCAAGGAGTTAGAGCTAATGAAAAACTGTTTTTT. Residues: CASSQGVRANEKLFF.

This clone was counted a single time. The chain uses TRBV18 and TRBJ1-2; 7 bases are a match to TRBD1. Trimming at V came to 3 bases and at J to 7 bases, leaving 8 bases not matched to a gene. The germline gives CDR1 KGHSH, CDR2 LQKENI. There are 14 residues in the CDR3. For the CDR3, the DNA is TGTGCCAGCTCACCTACCACAGGGGAGTGTGGCTACACCTTC. Translating it yields CASSPTTGECGYTF.

The V call is TRBV7-2, the J call TRBJ1-6, with TRBD1 as a possible D gene (6 bases). CDR1 is SGHTA and CDR2 is FQGNSA in the germline V gene. The CDR3 runs to 14 residues. V was clipped by 5 bases and J by 9 bases, with 14 bases between them. CDR3 sequence: CASSDSGTLSPLHF. The DNA of the CDR3 is TGTGCCAGCAGCGATTCCGGGACACTTTCACCCCTCCACTTT.

In DNA form, the CDR3 reads TGTGCCAGCAGTTTATGGGGCGGGAGCTCCTACGAGCAGTACTTC. Amino acids: CASSLWGGSSYEQYF. The chain recombines TRBV28 with TRBJ2-7; TRBD2 matches 7 bases. There are 15 residues in the CDR3. Germline lookup yields CDR1 MDHEN and CDR2 SYDVKM. V shed 0 bases and J 0 bases; nucleotides not matched to a gene: 2.

The rearrangement joins TRBV30 to TRBJ1-5, with TRBD1 as a possible D gene (6 bases). Germline loops: CDR1 GTSNPN, CDR2 SVGIG (reference sequence). Between the trimmed V and J ends, which lost 2 bases and 2 bases, there was a span of 13 bases. The CDR3 runs 15 residues. Here the CDR3 reads CAWSRGLGGNQPQHF. CDR3 DNA: TGTGCCTGGAGTAGGGGGTTGGGGGGCAATCAGCCCCAGCATTTT.

This clone was observed once. The chain recombines TRBV6-5 with TRBJ1-1; no reliable D call. CDR3 length: 11 residues. In germline, CDR1 is MNHEY, CDR2 SVGAGI. V lost 8 bases to trimming and J lost 1 base, with 5 bases between them. The CDR3 DNA is TGTGCCAGCGCGGGGAACACTGAAGCTTTCTTT. Translating it yields CASAGNTEAFF.

There are a few counts of this clone. The rearrangement joins TRBV4-1 to TRBJ1-5, with 10 bases lining up with TRBD1. The ends lost 0 bases at V and 1 base at J; junction bases unmatched: 12. CDR1 is MGHRA and CDR2 is YSYEKL in the germline V gene. The CDR3 sequence is 20 residues long. The CDR3 protein is CASSQERYGQGENSNQPQHF. The CDR3 DNA sequence: TGCGCCAGCAGCCAAGAGAGGTATGGACAGGGGGAAAACAGCAATCAGCCCCAGCATTTT.

The gene calls are TRBV4-1 and TRBJ2-3; TRBD2 matches 15 bases. The CDR3 spans 19 residues. Per germline, CDR1 MGHRA and CDR2 YSYEKL. J was trimmed by 2 bases and V by 4 bases; bases with no gene match: 10. The CDR3 protein is CASSRGLAGGASLTDTQYF. For the CDR3, the DNA is TGCGCCAGCAGCCGGGGACTAGCGGGAGGAGCCTCCCTCACAGATACGCAGTATTTT.

The chain recombines TRBV15 with TRBJ2-5; 11 bases align to TRBD2. V was pared by 5 bases and J by 5 bases, with 7 bases of the junction left unmatched. The CDR3 totals 15 residues. CDR1 and CDR2 (germline): LNHNV, YYDKDF (reference sequence). The CDR3, as DNA: TGTGCCACCAGCGAGGCCGGGACTAGCGGTGAGACCCAGTACTTC. This gives the protein CATSEAGTSGETQYF.

The V call is TRBV10-3, the J call TRBJ1-1; possible D gene TRBD1, 5 bases. Germline values: CDR1 ENHRY, CDR2 SYGVKD. V was pared by 0 bases and J by 1 base, with 18 bases between. This CDR3 has 18 residues. The CDR3 reads CAISESKGAGHGNTEAFF. CDR3 in DNA: TGTGCCATCAGTGAGTCGAAAGGTGCTGGACACGGGAACACTGAAGCTTTCTTT.

J is TRBJ2-7 and V is TRBV6-6; TRBD1 matches at 10 bases. The V and J ends lost 0 bases and 3 bases, in that order; junction bases with no gene match: 5. Germline-derived CDR1 and CDR2 are MNHNY and SVGAGI (reference sequence). This CDR3 is 16 amino acids long. CDR3 protein: CASSYSLTGGYYEQYF. The CDR3 region has the DNA TGTGCCAGCAGTTACTCCTTGACAGGGGGCTACTACGAGCAGTACTTC.